This TCR beta chain was identified in a study of low-dose radiotherapy and immunotherapy resistance in tumors. Both TCRalpha and TCRbeta chains were reverse transcribed with V-gene-specific primers. TCR amplification ran approximately 22 PCR cycles using constant-region and V-primer adapter primers. TCRdb ran MiXCR on the reads and lists one entry per CDR3 protein. The sample contains under 11,000 distinct CDR3 sequences, roughly 60% of which appear only once. CDR1 and CDR2 (germline): LNHDA, SQIVND (reference sequence). Trimming cost V 8 bases and J 1 base; bases outside gene matches: 7. This CDR3 comprises 14 residues. Low-dose radiotherapy, low-dose cyclophosphamide, aspirin, ipilimumab and nivolumab were all given to the donors.

This chain connects TRBV19 to TRBJ1-2; 7 bases map to TRBD1. This sequence originates from a human donor with advanced metastatic prostate, ovarian, gallbladder or colorectal cancer (not recorded which). This table probably holds off-target reads from a library built for another chain. The CDR3 protein is CASGDRVGNYGYTF. The CDR3 bases are TGTGCCAGTGGTGACAGGGTTGGTAACTATGGCTACACCTTC.